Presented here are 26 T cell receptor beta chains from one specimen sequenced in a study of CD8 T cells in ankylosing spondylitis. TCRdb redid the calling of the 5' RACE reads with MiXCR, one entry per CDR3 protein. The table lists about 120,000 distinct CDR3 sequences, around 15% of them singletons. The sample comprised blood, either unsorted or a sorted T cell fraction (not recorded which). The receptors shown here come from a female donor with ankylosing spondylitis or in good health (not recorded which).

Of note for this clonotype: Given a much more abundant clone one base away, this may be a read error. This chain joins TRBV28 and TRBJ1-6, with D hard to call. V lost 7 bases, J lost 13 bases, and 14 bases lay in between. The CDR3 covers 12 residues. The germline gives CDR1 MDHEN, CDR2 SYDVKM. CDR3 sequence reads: CASNYKVSPLHF. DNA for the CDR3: TGTGCCAGCAATTACAAGGTGAGTCCCCTCCACTTT.

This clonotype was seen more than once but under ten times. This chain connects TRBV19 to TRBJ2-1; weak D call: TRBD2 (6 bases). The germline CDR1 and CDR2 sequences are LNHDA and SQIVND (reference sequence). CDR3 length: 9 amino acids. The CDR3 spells CASGTSQFF. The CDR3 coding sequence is TGTGCTAGTGGGACTTCGCAGTTCTTC.

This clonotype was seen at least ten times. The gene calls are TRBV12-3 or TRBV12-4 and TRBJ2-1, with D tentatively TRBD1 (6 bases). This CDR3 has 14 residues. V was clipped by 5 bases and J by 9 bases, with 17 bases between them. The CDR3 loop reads CASSPGDTVGEQFF. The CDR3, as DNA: TGTGCCAGCAGTCCAGGGGACACCGTCGGTGAGCAGTTCTTC.

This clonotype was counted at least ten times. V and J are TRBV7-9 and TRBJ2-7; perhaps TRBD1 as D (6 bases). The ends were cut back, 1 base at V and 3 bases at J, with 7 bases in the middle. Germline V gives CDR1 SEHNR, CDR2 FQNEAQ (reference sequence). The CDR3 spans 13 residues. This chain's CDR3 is CASSLGGGYEQYF. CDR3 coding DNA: TGTGCCAGCAGCTTAGGAGGGGGCTACGAGCAGTACTTC. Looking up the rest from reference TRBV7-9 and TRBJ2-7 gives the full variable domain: DTGVSQNPRHKITKRGQNVTFRCDPISEHNRLYWYRQTLGQGPEFLTYFQNEAQLEKSRLLSDRFSAERPKGSFSTLEIQRTEQGDSAMYLCASSLGGGYEQYFGPGTRLTVT.

CDR3 coding DNA: TGTGCCAGCAGCACCGGACTAGCGGCCTACGAGCAGTACTTC. Translated: CASSTGLAAYEQYF. V and J are TRBV7-9 and TRBJ2-7, with 10 positions matching TRBD2. The CDR3 runs 14 residues. J gave up 2 bases and V 5 bases, and 3 bases lay outside the gene matches. In germline, CDR1 is SEHNR, CDR2 FQNEAQ (reference sequence).

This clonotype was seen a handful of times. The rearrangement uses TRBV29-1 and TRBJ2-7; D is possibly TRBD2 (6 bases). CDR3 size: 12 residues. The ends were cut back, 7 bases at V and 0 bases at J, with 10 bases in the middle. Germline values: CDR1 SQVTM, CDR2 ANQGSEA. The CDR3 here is CSASGYSYEQYF. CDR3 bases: TGCAGCGCGAGCGGGTACTCCTACGAGCAGTACTTC.

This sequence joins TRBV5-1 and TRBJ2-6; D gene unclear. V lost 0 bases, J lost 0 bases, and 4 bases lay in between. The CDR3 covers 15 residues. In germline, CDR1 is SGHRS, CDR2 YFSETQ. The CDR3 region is CASSLEASGANVLTF. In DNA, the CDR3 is TGCGCCAGCAGCTTGGAGGCCTCTGGGGCCAACGTCCTGACTTTC. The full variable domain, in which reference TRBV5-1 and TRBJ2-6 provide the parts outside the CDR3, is KAGVTQTPRYLIKTRGQQVTLSCSPISGHRSVSWYQQTPGQGLQFLFEYFSETQRNKGNFPGRFSGRQFSNSRSEMNVSTLELGDSALYLCASSLEASGANVLTFGAGSRLTVL.

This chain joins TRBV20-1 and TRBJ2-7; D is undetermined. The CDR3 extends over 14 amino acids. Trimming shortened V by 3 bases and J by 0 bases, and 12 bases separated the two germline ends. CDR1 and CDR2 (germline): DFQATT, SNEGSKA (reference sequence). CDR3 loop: CSARGSLSSYEQYF. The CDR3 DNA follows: TGCAGTGCTAGGGGCAGCTTGAGCTCCTACGAGCAGTACTTC.

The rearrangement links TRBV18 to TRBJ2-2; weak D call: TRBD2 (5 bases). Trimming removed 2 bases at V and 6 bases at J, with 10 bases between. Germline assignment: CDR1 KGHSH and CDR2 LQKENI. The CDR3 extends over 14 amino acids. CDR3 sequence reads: CASSPTSFSGELFF. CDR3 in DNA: TGTGCCAGCTCACCAACTAGTTTCTCCGGGGAGCTGTTTTTT.

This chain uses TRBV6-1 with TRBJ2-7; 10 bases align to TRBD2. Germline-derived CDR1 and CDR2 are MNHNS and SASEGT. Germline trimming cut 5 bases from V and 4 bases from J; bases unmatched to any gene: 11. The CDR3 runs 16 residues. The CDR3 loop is CASSLLVGTSVYEQYF. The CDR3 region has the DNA TGTGCCAGCAGTCTTTTGGTGGGGACTAGCGTTTACGAGCAGTACTTC.

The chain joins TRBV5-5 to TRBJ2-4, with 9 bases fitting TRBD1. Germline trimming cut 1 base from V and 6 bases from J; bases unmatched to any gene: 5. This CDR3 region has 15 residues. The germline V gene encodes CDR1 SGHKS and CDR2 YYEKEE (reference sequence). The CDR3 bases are TGTGCCAGCAGCTTGAATCCGGGACAGGGAAACATTCAGTACTTC. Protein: CASSLNPGQGNIQYF.

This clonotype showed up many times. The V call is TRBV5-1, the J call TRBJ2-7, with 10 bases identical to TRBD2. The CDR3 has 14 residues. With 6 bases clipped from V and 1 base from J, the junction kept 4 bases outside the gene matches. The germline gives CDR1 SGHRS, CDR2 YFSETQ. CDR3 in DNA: TGCGCCAGCACCCGGACTAGCGGTTCCTACGAGCAGTACTTC. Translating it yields CASTRTSGSYEQYF. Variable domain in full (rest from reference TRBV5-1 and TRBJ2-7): KAGVTQTPRYLIKTRGQQVTLSCSPISGHRSVSWYQQTPGQGLQFLFEYFSETQRNKGNFPGRFSGRQFSNSRSEMNVSTLELGDSALYLCASTRTSGSYEQYFGPGTRLTVT.

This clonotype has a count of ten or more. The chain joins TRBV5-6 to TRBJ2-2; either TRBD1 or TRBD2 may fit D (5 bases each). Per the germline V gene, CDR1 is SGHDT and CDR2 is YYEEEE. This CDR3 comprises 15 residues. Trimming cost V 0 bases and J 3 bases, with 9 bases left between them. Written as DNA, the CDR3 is TGTGCCAGCAGCTTGGGGGACGGACACACCGGGGAGCTGTTTTTT. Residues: CASSLGDGHTGELFF.

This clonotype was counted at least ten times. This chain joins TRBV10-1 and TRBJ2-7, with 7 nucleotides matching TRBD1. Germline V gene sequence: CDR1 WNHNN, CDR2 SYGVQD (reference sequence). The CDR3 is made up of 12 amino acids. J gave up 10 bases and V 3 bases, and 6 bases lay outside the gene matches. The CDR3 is CASSDGKGAQYF. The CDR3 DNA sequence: TGCGCCAGCAGTGATGGGAAGGGGGCTCAGTACTTC.

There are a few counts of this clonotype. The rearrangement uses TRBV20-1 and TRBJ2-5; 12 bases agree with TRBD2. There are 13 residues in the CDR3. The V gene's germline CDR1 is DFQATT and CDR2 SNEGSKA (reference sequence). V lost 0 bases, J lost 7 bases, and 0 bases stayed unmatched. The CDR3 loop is CSAREGLAGTQYF. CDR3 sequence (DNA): TGCAGTGCTAGAGAGGGACTAGCGGGGACCCAGTACTTC.

CDR3 DNA sequence: TGCGCCAGCAGTTTAGCGGGAGACCGCAGCGAGCAGTACTTC. This translates into CASSLAGDRSEQYF. The chain uses TRBV10-2 and TRBJ2-7, with TRBD2 identical over 9 bases. From germline, CDR1 is WSHSY and CDR2 SAAADI. CDR3 length equals 14 residues. The V and J ends lost 5 bases and 6 bases, in that order; junction bases with no gene match: 8.

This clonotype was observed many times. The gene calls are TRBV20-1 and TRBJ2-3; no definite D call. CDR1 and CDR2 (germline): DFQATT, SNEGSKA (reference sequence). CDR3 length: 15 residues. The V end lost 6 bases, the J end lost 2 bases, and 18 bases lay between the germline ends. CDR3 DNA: TGCAGTGCCACGATGGGTGCAAGGCTCACAGATACGCAGTATTTT. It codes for CSATMGARLTDTQYF.

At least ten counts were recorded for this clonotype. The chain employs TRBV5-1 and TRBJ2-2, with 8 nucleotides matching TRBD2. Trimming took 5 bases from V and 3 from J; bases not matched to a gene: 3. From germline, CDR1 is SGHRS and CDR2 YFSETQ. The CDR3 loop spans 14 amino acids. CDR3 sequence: CASRLRGDTGELFF. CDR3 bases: TGCGCCAGCAGATTGCGGGGGGACACCGGGGAGCTGTTTTTT.

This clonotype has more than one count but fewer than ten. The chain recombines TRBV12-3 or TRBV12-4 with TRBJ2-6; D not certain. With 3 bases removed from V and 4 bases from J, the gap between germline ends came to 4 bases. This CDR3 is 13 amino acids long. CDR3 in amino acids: CASSFRGANVLTF. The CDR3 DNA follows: TGTGCCAGCAGTTTCAGAGGGGCCAACGTCCTGACTTTC.

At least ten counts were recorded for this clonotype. The CDR3 bases are TGCAGTGCGGATACTAGCGTAGGAGAGCAGTTCTTC. Protein product: CSADTSVGEQFF. This chain connects TRBV20-1 to TRBJ2-1; 7 bases match TRBD2. The CDR3 loop spans 12 amino acids. Per the germline V gene, CDR1 is DFQATT and CDR2 is SNEGSKA (reference sequence). Trimming cost V 6 bases and J 10 bases; bases outside gene matches: 9.

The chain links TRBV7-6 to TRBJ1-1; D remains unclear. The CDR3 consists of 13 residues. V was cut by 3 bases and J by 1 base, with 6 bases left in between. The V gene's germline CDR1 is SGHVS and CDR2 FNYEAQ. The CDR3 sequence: CASSLQTNTEAFF. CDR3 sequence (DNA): TGTGCCAGCAGCTTGCAGACGAACACTGAAGCTTTCTTT.

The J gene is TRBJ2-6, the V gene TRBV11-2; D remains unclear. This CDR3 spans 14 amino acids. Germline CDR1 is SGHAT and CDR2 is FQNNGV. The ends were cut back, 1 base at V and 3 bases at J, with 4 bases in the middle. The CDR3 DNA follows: TGTGCCAGCAGCTTAGGCGGTGGGGCCAACGTCCTGACTTTC. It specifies CASSLGGGANVLTF.

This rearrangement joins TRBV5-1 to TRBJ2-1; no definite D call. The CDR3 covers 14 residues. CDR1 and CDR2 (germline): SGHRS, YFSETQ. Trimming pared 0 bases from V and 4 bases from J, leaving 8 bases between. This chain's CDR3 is CASSLGYPYNEQFF. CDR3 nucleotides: TGCGCCAGCAGCTTGGGCTACCCTTACAATGAGCAGTTCTTC.

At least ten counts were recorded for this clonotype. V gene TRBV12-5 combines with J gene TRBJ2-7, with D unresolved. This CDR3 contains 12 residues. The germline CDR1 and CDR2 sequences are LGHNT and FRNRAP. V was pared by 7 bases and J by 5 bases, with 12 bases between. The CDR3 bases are TGTGCTAGTGCCACCGAGGACCACGAGCAGTACTTC. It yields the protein CASATEDHEQYF.

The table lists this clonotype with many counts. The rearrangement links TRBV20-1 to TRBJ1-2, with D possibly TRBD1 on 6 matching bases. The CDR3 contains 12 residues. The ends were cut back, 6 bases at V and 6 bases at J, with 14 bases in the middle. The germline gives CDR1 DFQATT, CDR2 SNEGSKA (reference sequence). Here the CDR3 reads CSASWGLNGYTF. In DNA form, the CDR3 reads TGCAGTGCGAGTTGGGGGCTTAATGGCTACACCTTC.

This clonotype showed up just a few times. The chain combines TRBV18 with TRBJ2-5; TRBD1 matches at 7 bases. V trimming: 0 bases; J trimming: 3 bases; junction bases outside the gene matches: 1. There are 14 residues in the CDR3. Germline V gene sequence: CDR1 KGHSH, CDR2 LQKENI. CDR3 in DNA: TGTGCCAGCTCACCACCAACAGGGGAAGAGACCCAGTACTTC. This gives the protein CASSPPTGEETQYF.